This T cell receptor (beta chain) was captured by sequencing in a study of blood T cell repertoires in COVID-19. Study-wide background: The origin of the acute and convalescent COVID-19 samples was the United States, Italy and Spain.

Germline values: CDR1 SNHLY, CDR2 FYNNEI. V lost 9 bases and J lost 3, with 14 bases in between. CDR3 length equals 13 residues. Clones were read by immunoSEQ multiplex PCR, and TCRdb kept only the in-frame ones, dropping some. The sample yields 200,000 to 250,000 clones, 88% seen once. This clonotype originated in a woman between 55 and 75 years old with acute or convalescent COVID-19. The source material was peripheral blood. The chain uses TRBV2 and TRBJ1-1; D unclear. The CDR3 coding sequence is TGTGCCAGTGCTCCGAGGGTGGACACTGAAGCTTTCTTT. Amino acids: CASAPRVDTEAFF.